This is a list of T cell receptor beta chains from one sample in a study of shared clonotypes between healthy human individuals. This table comes from immunoSEQ multiplex PCR, and its TCRdb copy is limited to in-frame clones, with some not included. The sample has over a million clones, more than 65% seen once. The specimen sequenced was memory CD4+ T cells sorted from blood. The source of these receptors is a man aged 18 to 30 in good health. The CDR3 runs from the conserved cysteine through the conserved F or W. The D gene is left open where the match is weak. Clone size appears in some rows only: once, few, many, or a class for an expanded clone.

clone size: -; J gene: TRBJ2-1; D gene: -; V gene: TRBV11-2; CDR3 protein: CASSLFTRANEQFF; CDR3 DNA: TGTGCCAGCAGCTTATTTACTAGGGCCAATGAGCAGTTCTTC
clone size: -; J gene: TRBJ2-1; D gene: -; V gene: TRBV4-3; CDR3 protein: CASSQGTSRDNEQFF; CDR3 DNA: TGCGCCAGCAGCCAAGGAACTAGCAGAGACAATGAGCAGTTCTTC
clone size: -; J gene: TRBJ2-2; D gene: TRBD2; V gene: TRBV5-1; CDR3 protein: CASSPQAGGPGELFF; CDR3 DNA: TGCGCCAGCAGCCCTCAAGCGGGAGGTCCCGGGGAGCTGTTTTTT
clone size: -; J gene: TRBJ1-5; D gene: -; V gene: TRBV28; CDR3 protein: CASSPRWGRGQPQHF; CDR3 DNA: TGTGCCAGCAGTCCGCGATGGGGGCGCGGTCAGCCCCAGCATTTT
clone size: -; J gene: TRBJ1-5; D gene: -; V gene: TRBV27; CDR3 protein: CASSLGGSGNQPQHF; CDR3 DNA: TGTGCCAGCAGTTTAGGTGGTAGCGGTAATCAGCCCCAGCATTTT
clone size: -; J gene: TRBJ2-3; D gene: TRBD2; V gene: TRBV4-2; CDR3 protein: CASSQRAGAGLSTDTQYF; CDR3 DNA: TGTGCCAGCAGCCAGAGGGCGGGAGCGGGGCTAAGCACAGATACGCAGTATTTT
clone size: -; J gene: TRBJ1-1; D gene: -; V gene: TRBV6-1; CDR3 protein: CASIVQALMNTEAFF; CDR3 DNA: TGTGCCAGCATCGTCCAGGCTCTCATGAACACTGAAGCTTTCTTT
clone size: -; J gene: TRBJ1-6; D gene: -; V gene: TRBV13; CDR3 protein: CASSSRQKEVPSPLHF; CDR3 DNA: TGTGCCAGCAGCTCCCGACAGAAAGAGGTTCCATCACCCCTCCACTTT
clone size: -; J gene: TRBJ1-3; D gene: TRBD1; V gene: TRBV18; CDR3 protein: CASSPPGTGGNTIYF; CDR3 DNA: TGTGCCAGCTCACCACCCGGGACAGGAGGAAACACCATATATTTT
clone size: once; J gene: TRBJ2-5; D gene: -; V gene: TRBV11-2; CDR3 protein: CASSLGLRETQYF; CDR3 DNA: TGTGCCAGCAGCCTCGGGTTAAGGGAGACCCAGTACTTC
clone size: -; J gene: TRBJ1-1; D gene: TRBD1; V gene: TRBV5-6; CDR3 protein: CASSSRDRAGKTEAFF; CDR3 DNA: TGTGCCAGCAGCTCCCGGGACAGGGCCGGGAAGACTGAAGCTTTCTTT
clone size: -; J gene: TRBJ2-3; D gene: -; V gene: TRBV18; CDR3 protein: CASSPWVADTQYF; CDR3 DNA: TGTGCCAGCTCACCTTGGGTAGCAGATACGCAGTATTTT
clone size: many; J gene: TRBJ2-7; D gene: -; V gene: TRBV7-8; CDR3 protein: CASSLESGGPYEQYF; CDR3 DNA: TGTGCCAGCAGCTTAGAGTCAGGGGGGCCCTACGAGCAGTACTTC
clone size: -; J gene: TRBJ2-1; D gene: -; V gene: TRBV5-1; CDR3 protein: CASSLISRNEQFF; CDR3 DNA: TGCGCCAGCAGCTTGATTTCTAGGAATGAGCAGTTCTTC
clone size: -; J gene: TRBJ2-3; D gene: TRBD1; V gene: TRBV5-4; CDR3 protein: CASSLKTGGTDTQYF; CDR3 DNA: TGTGCCAGCAGCTTGAAGACAGGGGGAACAGATACGCAGTATTTT
clone size: few; J gene: TRBJ1-4; D gene: -; V gene: TRBV7-8; CDR3 protein: CASSVKGGWGEKLFF; CDR3 DNA: TGTGCCAGCAGCGTAAAGGGGGGATGGGGGGAAAAACTGTTTTTT
clone size: -; J gene: TRBJ2-7; D gene: -; V gene: TRBV14; CDR3 protein: CASSIVAGQNYEQYF; CDR3 DNA: TGTGCCAGCAGTATCGTCGCAGGGCAAAACTACGAGCAGTACTTC
clone size: -; J gene: TRBJ2-7; D gene: TRBD2; V gene: TRBV27; CDR3 protein: CASSFSRGLGEQYF; CDR3 DNA: TGTGCCAGCAGTTTCTCGCGGGGGTTGGGGGAGCAGTACTTC
clone size: -; J gene: TRBJ2-1; D gene: TRBD2; V gene: TRBV2; CDR3 protein: CASSRQLALYNEQFF; CDR3 DNA: TGTGCCAGCAGTCGACAACTAGCGCTCTACAATGAGCAGTTCTTC
clone size: -; J gene: TRBJ1-4; D gene: -; V gene: TRBV7-7; CDR3 protein: CASSSGPKEKLFF; CDR3 DNA: TGTGCTAGCAGCTCGGGCCCCAAAGAAAAACTGTTTTTT
clone size: -; J gene: TRBJ1-6; D gene: TRBD1; V gene: TRBV6-4; CDR3 protein: CASRGQGNSPLHF; CDR3 DNA: TGTGCCAGCAGAGGACAGGGGAATTCACCCCTCCACTTT
clone size: -; J gene: TRBJ1-5; D gene: -; V gene: TRBV29-1; CDR3 protein: CSVGSNPNQPQHF; CDR3 DNA: TGCAGCGTTGGAAGTAACCCAAATCAGCCCCAGCATTTT
clone size: -; J gene: TRBJ2-5; D gene: TRBD2; V gene: TRBV5-1; CDR3 protein: CASRSSGGAETQYF; CDR3 DNA: TGCGCCAGCCGAAGTAGCGGGGGGGCAGAGACCCAGTACTTC
clone size: few; J gene: TRBJ1-5; D gene: -; V gene: TRBV25-1; CDR3 protein: CASSEVRGGNQPQHF; CDR3 DNA: TGTGCCAGCAGTGAAGTTAGGGGAGGCAATCAGCCCCAGCATTTT
clone size: -; J gene: TRBJ1-1; D gene: -; V gene: TRBV6-5; CDR3 protein: CASSKTGEAFF; CDR3 DNA: TGTGCCAGCAGTAAGACAGGAGAAGCTTTCTTT
clone size: many; J gene: TRBJ1-6; D gene: TRBD1; V gene: TRBV5-1; CDR3 protein: CASSLEATGQPNSPLHF; CDR3 DNA: TGCGCCAGCAGCTTGGAAGCTACGGGACAGCCAAATTCACCCCTCCACTTT
clone size: -; J gene: TRBJ2-1; D gene: -; V gene: TRBV2; CDR3 protein: CASNVASNYNEQFF; CDR3 DNA: TGTGCCAGCAATGTGGCTAGCAACTACAATGAGCAGTTCTTC
clone size: -; J gene: TRBJ2-2; D gene: -; V gene: TRBV2; CDR3 protein: CASSKDNRDNTGELFF; CDR3 DNA: TGTGCCAGCAGTAAAGATAACAGGGATAACACCGGGGAGCTGTTTTTT
clone size: -; J gene: TRBJ1-1; D gene: TRBD1; V gene: TRBV5-4; CDR3 protein: CASSFTGTVPKEAFF; CDR3 DNA: TGTGCCAGCAGCTTTACCGGGACAGTACCCAAGGAAGCTTTCTTT
clone size: few; J gene: TRBJ2-1; D gene: TRBD2; V gene: TRBV7-2; CDR3 protein: CASSRGQLAGGEGEQFF; CDR3 DNA: TGTGCCAGCAGTCGGGGCCAACTAGCGGGAGGAGAGGGTGAGCAGTTCTTC
clone size: once; J gene: TRBJ2-7; D gene: TRBD1; V gene: TRBV28; CDR3 protein: CASRAGDRFSYEQYF; CDR3 DNA: TGTGCCAGCAGGGCCGGGGACAGGTTCTCCTACGAGCAGTACTTC